The entry below gives a single TCR beta chain sequence along with its context. Sequencing used immunoSEQ multiplex PCR; TCRdb keeps in-frame clones, though not all of them. This sample has under 70,000 clones, with roughly 87% found just once. The sample originates from a study of control samples from healthy donors and cancer patients. This CDR3 contains 13 residues. V was shortened by 2 bases and J by 5 bases, with 9 bases between the two germline ends. CDR1 and CDR2 from the germline V gene are SGHAT and FQDESV (reference sequence). The chain employs TRBV11-1 and TRBJ2-5, with D possibly matching TRBD1 (5 bases). Input material: PBMCs. The source is a man in his fifties or sixties with head and neck cancer. CDR3 protein: CASSLQGFETQYF. CDR3 in DNA: TGTGCCAGCAGCTTACAGGGATTTGAGACCCAGTACTTC.